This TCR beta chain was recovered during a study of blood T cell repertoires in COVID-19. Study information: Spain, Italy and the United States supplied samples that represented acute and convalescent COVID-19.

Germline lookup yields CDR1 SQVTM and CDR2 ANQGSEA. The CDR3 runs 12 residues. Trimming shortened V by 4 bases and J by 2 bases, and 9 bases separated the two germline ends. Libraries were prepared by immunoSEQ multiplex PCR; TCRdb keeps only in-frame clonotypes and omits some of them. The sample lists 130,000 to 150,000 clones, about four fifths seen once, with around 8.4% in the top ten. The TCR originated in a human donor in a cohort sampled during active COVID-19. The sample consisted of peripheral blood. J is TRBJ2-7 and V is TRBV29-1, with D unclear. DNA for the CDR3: TGCAGCGTTGTGAGTGCCACCTACGAGCAGTACTTC. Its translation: CSVVSATYEQYF.